Presented here are 19 T cell receptor beta chains from one specimen sequenced in a study of blood T cell repertoires in COVID-19. Sequencing used immunoSEQ multiplex PCR; TCRdb keeps in-frame clones, though not all of them. The table records around 140,000 clones, about 86% of them present only once. Sample: PBMCs or T cells enriched from blood (not recorded which). The receptors stem from a man aged 35 to 55 with acute COVID-19.

The chain couples TRBV5-1 to TRBJ2-3; a weak D match, TRBD2 (5 bases). The length of the CDR3 is 11 residues. Germline CDR1 SGHRS, CDR2 YFSETQ. Trimming removed 7 bases at V and 6 bases at J, with 9 bases between. CDR3: CASFSGDTQYF. In DNA form, the CDR3 reads TGCGCCAGCTTTTCGGGGGATACGCAGTATTTT.

This chain links TRBV9 with TRBJ1-4; 7 bases agree with TRBD1. This CDR3 is built from 16 residues. Trimming at V came to 4 bases and at J to 4 bases, leaving 10 bases not matched to a gene. CDR1 and CDR2 (germline): SGDLS, YYNGEE. As DNA, the CDR3 is TGTGCCAGCAGCCCTTATGGAGGGGGCAATAATGAAAAACTGTTTTTT. Translation: CASSPYGGGNNEKLFF.

The chain links TRBV18 to TRBJ2-7; D gene ambiguous. From germline, CDR1 is KGHSH and CDR2 LQKENI. CDR3 length: 15 amino acids. The V end lost 2 bases, the J end lost 3 bases, and 14 bases lay between the germline ends. The CDR3 here is CASSPGPQNRYEQYF. CDR3 coding DNA: TGTGCCAGCTCACCAGGCCCCCAGAACCGCTACGAGCAGTACTTC. Looking up the rest from reference TRBV18 and TRBJ2-7 gives the full variable domain: NAGVMQNPRHLVRRRGQEARLRCSPMKGHSHVYWYRQLPEEGLKFMVYLQKENIIDESGMPKERFSAEFPKEGPSILRIQQVVRGDSAAYFCASSPGPQNRYEQYFGPGTRLTVT.

The rearrangement uses TRBV21-1 and TRBJ1-5; no check of the table's D call, TRBD1, against the DNA was made. TRBV21-1 is noted as a pseudogene. The CDR3 runs 16 residues. CDR3 loop: CASSKVSGGCNQPQHF. CDR3 DNA sequence: TGTGCCAGCAGCAAAGTTTCAGGGGGATGCAATCAGCCCCAGCATTTT.

The V and J genes are TRBV28 and TRBJ1-5; perhaps TRBD1 as D (5 bases). The V gene's germline CDR1 is MDHEN and CDR2 SYDVKM. The CDR3 has 11 residues. Trimming pared 8 bases from V and 7 bases from J, leaving 9 bases between. For the CDR3, the DNA is TGTGCCAGCTCAGGGAACCAGCCCCAGCATTTT. Amino acids: CASSGNQPQHF.

This chain uses TRBV10-3 with TRBJ2-1, with 9 bases that match TRBD1. Germline-derived CDR1 and CDR2 are ENHRY and SYGVKD. V lost 4 bases and J lost 0; bases outside the gene matches: 13. This CDR3 region has 19 residues. This CDR3 is CAISGPEQGAQGSYNEQFF. The CDR3 bases are TGTGCCATCAGTGGCCCGGAACAGGGGGCTCAGGGCTCCTACAATGAGCAGTTCTTC.

CDR3 DNA: TGTGCCAGTAGGACGGGATTGAACACTGAAGCTTTCTTT. Its protein product is CASRTGLNTEAFF. This rearrangement joins TRBV19 to TRBJ1-1; unclear D gene. Looked up from germline, CDR1 is LNHDA and CDR2 is SQIVND (reference sequence). The CDR3 spans 13 residues. V lost 6 bases, J lost 0 bases, and 8 bases lay in between.

The chain carries TRBV12-3 or TRBV12-4 and TRBJ1-2; no definite D call. The V end lost 1 base, the J end lost 5 bases, and 8 bases lay between the germline ends. The CDR3 has 13 amino acids. The CDR3 DNA is TGTGCCAGCAGTTTAGACAGAAATTATGGCTACACCTTC. This encodes CASSLDRNYGYTF.

V and J are TRBV5-1 and TRBJ1-3; no clear D. Trimming left V 1 base short and J 4 bases short, with 3 bases between. CDR3 length: 12 residues. Germline loops: CDR1 SGHRS, CDR2 YFSETQ. The CDR3 protein is CASSLPGNTIYF. The DNA for the CDR3 is TGCGCCAGCAGCTTGCCAGGAAACACCATATATTTT.

The rearrangement uses TRBV6-8 and TRBJ2-5; TRBD2 is a possible D gene (6 bases). This CDR3 has 14 residues. Per germline, CDR1 MNHGY and CDR2 SAAAGT. V was trimmed by 8 bases and J by 5 bases, leaving 18 bases between them. Here the CDR3 reads CASAPWGEGETQYF. In DNA, the CDR3 is TGTGCCAGCGCTCCCTGGGGGGAAGGGGAGACCCAGTACTTC.

The V gene is TRBV2, the J gene TRBJ1-2; 10 bases are shared with TRBD1. This CDR3 is 15 amino acids long. V was clipped by 2 bases and J by 6 bases; unmatched bases: 6. Germline CDR1 SNHLY, CDR2 FYNNEI. CDR3 DNA sequence: TGTGCCAGCAGTGAAAGGGGACAGGGGACGGATGGCTACACCTTC. Translation gives CASSERGQGTDGYTF.

The gene calls are TRBV13 and TRBJ2-7, with a possible D match to TRBD2 (6 bases). V shed 5 bases and J shed 3 bases, with 17 bases lying between them. Germline assignment: CDR1 PRHDT and CDR2 FYEKMQ (reference sequence). The CDR3 consists of 15 residues. The CDR3 here is CASSADVGEVYEQYF. The CDR3 nucleotides are TGTGCCAGCAGCGCAGATGTGGGGGAGGTCTACGAGCAGTACTTC.

This clone has a handful of counts. The chain recombines TRBV7-9 with TRBJ2-3; no clear D. Germline values: CDR1 SEHNR, CDR2 FQNEAQ (reference sequence). CDR3 length equals 13 residues. Trimming left V 1 base short and J 2 bases short, with 4 bases between. In DNA, the CDR3 is TGTGCCAGCAGCTTAGTATTCACAGATACGCAGTATTTT. Protein product: CASSLVFTDTQYF.

The table lists this clone with a count of one. This chain joins TRBV3-1 (or the pseudogene TRBV3-2) and TRBJ2-5; D is perhaps TRBD2 (6 bases). Germline V gives CDR1 LGHDT, CDR2 YNNKEL (reference sequence). The CDR3 extends over 15 amino acids. V dropped 3 bases and J dropped 5 bases, with 16 bases sitting between them. The CDR3 nucleotides read TGTGCCAGCAGCCAGGGCGGAGGGGCCGGGGAGACCCAGTACTTC. Residues: CASSQGGGAGETQYF.

The CDR3 loop is CSVGRGSGEETQYF. The DNA for the CDR3 is TGCAGCGTGGGGCGAGGGTCGGGAGAAGAGACCCAGTACTTC. The chain uses TRBV29-1 and TRBJ2-5, with D perhaps matching TRBD2 (6 bases). V was pared by 6 bases and J by 3 bases, with 17 bases between. Germline loops: CDR1 SQVTM, CDR2 ANQGSEA. This CDR3 comprises 14 residues.

CDR3 DNA: TGTGCCAGCAGCCAAGATAAGGAGGCCCGGTTCTTC. It yields the protein CASSQDKEARFF. This rearrangement joins TRBV3-1 (or the pseudogene TRBV3-2) to TRBJ2-1; TRBD2 is a possible D gene (5 bases). CDR1 and CDR2 from the germline V gene are LGHDT and YNNKEL (reference sequence). CDR3 length: 12 residues. V was clipped by 0 bases and J by 15 bases, with 12 bases between them.

The chain links TRBV10-1 to TRBJ1-2, with D unresolved. CDR1 and CDR2 from the germline V gene are WNHNN and SYGVQD (reference sequence). V lost 3 bases and J 8 bases, leaving 13 bases between the germline ends. This CDR3 spans 13 amino acids. CDR3 coding DNA: TGCGCCAGCAGTGACAGGCTGCCGTGGGGCTACACCTTC. Translation: CASSDRLPWGYTF.

The J gene is TRBJ1-5, the V gene TRBV28; 12 positions agree with TRBD1. With 5 bases clipped from V and 7 bases from J, the junction kept 6 bases outside the gene matches. The CDR3 totals 15 residues. CDR1 and CDR2 from the germline V gene are MDHEN and SYDVKM. The CDR3 region has the DNA TGTGCCAGCAGTGGGGGACAGGGGGCGGACCAGCCCCAGCATTTT. As protein: CASSGGQGADQPQHF.

This rearrangement joins TRBV5-1 to TRBJ2-5; 10 bases are a match to TRBD2. The V gene's germline CDR1 is SGHRS and CDR2 YFSETQ. Trimming at V came to 5 bases and at J to 6 bases, leaving 10 bases not matched to a gene. This CDR3 is built from 15 residues. The CDR3 bases are TGCGCCAGCAGTTCCGGGACTAGCGATTTACAGACCCAGTACTTC. This translates into CASSSGTSDLQTQYF.